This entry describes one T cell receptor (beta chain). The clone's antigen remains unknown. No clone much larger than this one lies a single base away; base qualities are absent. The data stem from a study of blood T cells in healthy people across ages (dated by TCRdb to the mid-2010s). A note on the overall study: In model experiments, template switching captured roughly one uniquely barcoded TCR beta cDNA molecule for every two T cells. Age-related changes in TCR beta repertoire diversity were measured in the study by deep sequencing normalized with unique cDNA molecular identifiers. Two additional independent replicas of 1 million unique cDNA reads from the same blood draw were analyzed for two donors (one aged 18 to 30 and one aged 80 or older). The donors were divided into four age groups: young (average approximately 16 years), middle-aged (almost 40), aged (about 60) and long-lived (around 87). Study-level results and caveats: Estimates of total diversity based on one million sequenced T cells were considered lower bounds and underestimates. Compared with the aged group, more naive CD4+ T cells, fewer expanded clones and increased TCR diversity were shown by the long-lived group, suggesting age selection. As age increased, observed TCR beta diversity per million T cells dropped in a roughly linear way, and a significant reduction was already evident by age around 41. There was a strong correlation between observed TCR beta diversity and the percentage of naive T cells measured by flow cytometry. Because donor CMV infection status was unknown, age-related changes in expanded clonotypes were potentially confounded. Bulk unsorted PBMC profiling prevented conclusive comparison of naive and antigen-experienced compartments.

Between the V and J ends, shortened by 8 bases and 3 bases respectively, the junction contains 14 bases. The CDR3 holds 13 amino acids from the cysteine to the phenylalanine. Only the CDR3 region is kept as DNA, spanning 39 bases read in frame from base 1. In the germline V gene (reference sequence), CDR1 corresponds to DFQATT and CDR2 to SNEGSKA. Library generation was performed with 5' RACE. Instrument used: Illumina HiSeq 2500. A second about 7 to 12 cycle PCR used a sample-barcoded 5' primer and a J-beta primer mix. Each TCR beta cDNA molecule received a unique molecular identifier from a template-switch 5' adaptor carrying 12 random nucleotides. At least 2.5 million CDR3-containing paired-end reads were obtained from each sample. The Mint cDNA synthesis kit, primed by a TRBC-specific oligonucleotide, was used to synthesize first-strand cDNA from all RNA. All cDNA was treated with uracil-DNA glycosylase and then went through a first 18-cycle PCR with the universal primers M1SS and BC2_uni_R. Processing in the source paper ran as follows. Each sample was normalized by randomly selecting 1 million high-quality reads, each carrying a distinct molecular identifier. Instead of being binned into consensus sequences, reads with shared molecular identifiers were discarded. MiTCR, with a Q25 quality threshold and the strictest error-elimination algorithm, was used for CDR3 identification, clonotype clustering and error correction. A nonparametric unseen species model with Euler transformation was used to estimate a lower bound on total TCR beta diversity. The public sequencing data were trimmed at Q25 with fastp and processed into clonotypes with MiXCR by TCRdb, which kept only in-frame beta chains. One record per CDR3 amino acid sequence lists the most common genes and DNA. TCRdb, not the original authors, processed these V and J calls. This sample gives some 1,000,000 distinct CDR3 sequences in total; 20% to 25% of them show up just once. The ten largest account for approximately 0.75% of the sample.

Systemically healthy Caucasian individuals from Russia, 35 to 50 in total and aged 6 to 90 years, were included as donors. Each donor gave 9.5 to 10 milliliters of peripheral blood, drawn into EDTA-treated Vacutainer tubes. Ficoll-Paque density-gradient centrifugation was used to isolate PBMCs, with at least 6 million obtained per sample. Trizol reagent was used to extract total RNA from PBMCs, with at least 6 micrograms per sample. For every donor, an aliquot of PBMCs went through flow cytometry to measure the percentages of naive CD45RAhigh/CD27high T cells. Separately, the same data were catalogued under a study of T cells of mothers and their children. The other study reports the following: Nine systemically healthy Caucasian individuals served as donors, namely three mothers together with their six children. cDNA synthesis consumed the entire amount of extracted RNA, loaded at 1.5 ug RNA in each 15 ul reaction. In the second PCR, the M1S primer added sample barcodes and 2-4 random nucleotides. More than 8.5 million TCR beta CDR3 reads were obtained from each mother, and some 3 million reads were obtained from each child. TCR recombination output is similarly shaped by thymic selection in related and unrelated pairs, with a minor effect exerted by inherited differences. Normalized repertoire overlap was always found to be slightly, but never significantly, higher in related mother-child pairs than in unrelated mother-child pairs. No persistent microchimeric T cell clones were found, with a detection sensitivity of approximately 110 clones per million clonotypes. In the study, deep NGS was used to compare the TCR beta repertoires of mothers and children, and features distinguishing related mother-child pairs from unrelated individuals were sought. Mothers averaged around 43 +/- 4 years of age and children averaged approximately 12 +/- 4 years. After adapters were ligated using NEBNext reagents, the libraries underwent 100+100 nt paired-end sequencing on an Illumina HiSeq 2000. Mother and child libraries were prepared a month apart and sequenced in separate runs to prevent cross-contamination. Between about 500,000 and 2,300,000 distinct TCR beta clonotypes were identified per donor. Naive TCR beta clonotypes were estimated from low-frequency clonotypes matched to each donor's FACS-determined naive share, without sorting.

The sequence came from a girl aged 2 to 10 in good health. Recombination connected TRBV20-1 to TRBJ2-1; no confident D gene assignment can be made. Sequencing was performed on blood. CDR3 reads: CSYLDGYYNEQFF. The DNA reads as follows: TGCAGTTATCTCGACGGATACTACAATGAGCAGTTCTTC.